Presented here are 22 T cell receptor beta chains from one specimen sequenced in a study of cytomegalovirus exposure and HLA in healthy donors. Primers for the PCR totalled 60 Vbeta and 13 Jbeta. Generated by immunoSEQ multiplex PCR, the TCRdb table keeps only in-frame clones and is missing some. The sample holds roughly 120,000 clones; approximately 78% are singletons and the top ten take approximately 8.2%. Sequenced: PBMCs. The receptors originated from a woman in her thirties or forties in good health and CMV-seropositive.

This clone has a handful of counts. This chain uses TRBV6-5 with TRBJ2-1; 7 bases agree with TRBD2. The length of the CDR3 is 13 residues. V shed 5 bases, J shed 13 bases, and the junction held 11 bases outside the gene matches. Germline values: CDR1 MNHEY, CDR2 SVGAGI. In nucleotides, the CDR3 is TGTGCCAGCAGTGACGGACTAGTTTTAACCCAGTTCTTC. Amino acids: CASSDGLVLTQFF.

The gene calls are TRBV2 and TRBJ1-1, with 9 bases fitting TRBD1. Unmatched junction bases numbered 9, after V lost 6 bases and J lost 4 bases. CDR3 length: 15 residues. Germline lookup yields CDR1 SNHLY and CDR2 FYNNEI. As DNA, the CDR3 is TGTGCCAGCAGCCCTTTGGAGACAGGGGGCACTGAAGCTTTCTTT. Its protein is CASSPLETGGTEAFF.

The CDR3 DNA is TGTGCCAGTAGGGGGGGACGGCAGGCAACTAATGAAAAACTGTTTTTT. Encoded protein: CASRGGRQATNEKLFF. V is TRBV19 and J is TRBJ1-4; D perhaps matches TRBD1 (5 bases). This CDR3 is 16 amino acids long. Between the trimmed V and J ends, which lost 6 bases and 0 bases, there was a span of 14 bases. CDR1 LNHDA and CDR2 SQIVND come from the germline V gene (reference sequence).

For the CDR3, the DNA is TGTGCCAGCAGCTTGGGGGCGCGAGGGCAGGGGGATCAGCCCCAGCATTTT. It is translated as CASSLGARGQGDQPQHF. V and J are TRBV5-7 and TRBJ1-5; 7 bases are shared with TRBD1. TRBV5-7 is identified as an open reading frame with a role that is uncertain. The CDR3 extends over 17 amino acids. The junction had 11 bases not matched to a gene; V was cut back by 0 bases and J by 5 bases.

This clone was seen only once. V gene TRBV9 combines with J gene TRBJ1-2; perhaps TRBD1 as D (5 bases). Looked up from germline, CDR1 is SGDLS and CDR2 is YYNGEE. The CDR3 is 13 residues long. The V end lost 3 bases, the J end lost 8 bases, and 14 bases lay between the germline ends. CDR3 region: CASSATAGSGYTF. CDR3 DNA: TGTGCCAGCAGCGCGACAGCGGGTTCGGGCTACACCTTC.

The J gene is TRBJ2-3, the V gene TRBV7-9; TRBD1 matches 7 bases. The CDR3 loop spans 15 amino acids. Germline CDR1 reads SEHNR; CDR2 reads FQNEAQ (reference sequence). The V segment lost 5 bases and the J segment 2 bases; nucleotides outside the gene matches: 7. CDR3 protein: CASSAKGAFTDTQYF. The CDR3 DNA sequence: TGTGCCAGCAGCGCTAAGGGGGCGTTCACAGATACGCAGTATTTT.

V and J are TRBV9 and TRBJ1-2; D ambiguous. V lost 4 bases and J lost 3, with 13 bases in between. Germline CDR1 and CDR2: SGDLS and YYNGEE. This CDR3 comprises 14 residues. CDR3 bases: TGTGCCAGCAGCCGAGCCACGGCGGACTATGGCTACACCTTC. Protein sequence: CASSRATADYGYTF.

This clone was counted only a few times. The chain uses TRBV2 and TRBJ2-2, with a weak D call TRBD2 (5 bases). Germline-derived CDR1 and CDR2 are SNHLY and FYNNEI. Trimming removed 4 bases at V and 4 bases at J, with 10 bases between. The CDR3 is 14 residues long. DNA of the CDR3: TGTGCCAGCAGTGGGACCCGGGGCACCGGGGAGCTGTTTTTT. Amino acid sequence: CASSGTRGTGELFF.

The chain combines TRBV29-1 with TRBJ1-2; a weak D match, TRBD1 (5 bases). V was clipped by 0 bases and J by 1 base, with 18 bases between them. This CDR3 has 17 residues. CDR1 and CDR2 from the germline V gene are SQVTM and ANQGSEA. The CDR3 DNA reads as TGCAGCGTTGAAGATGTTTGGGGGGTCGAATTTAACTATGGCTACACCTTC. The encoded protein is CSVEDVWGVEFNYGYTF.

Turning to this clone: The same CDR3 arises from other DNA sequences in this sample as well. The DNA for the CDR3 is TGTGCCAGCAGGGACAGGGGCACTGAAGCTTTCTTT. This sequence encodes CASRDRGTEAFF. The rearrangement links TRBV2 to TRBJ1-1, with 9 bases lining up with TRBD1. Germline trimming cut 6 bases from V and 4 bases from J; bases unmatched to any gene: 0. This CDR3 spans 12 amino acids. Germline-derived CDR1 and CDR2 are SNHLY and FYNNEI.

The chain combines TRBV10-2 with TRBJ2-5; 7 nucleotides line up with TRBD2. J lost 5 bases, V lost 4 bases, and 7 bases had no gene match. The CDR3 totals 14 residues. The V gene's germline CDR1 is WSHSY and CDR2 SAAADI. As DNA, the CDR3 is TGCGCCAGCAGTGGGGGAGGGAGGCGGGAGACCCAGTACTTC. Translated, it gives CASSGGGRRETQYF.

This chain connects TRBV7-7 to TRBJ2-5, with 10 bases lining up with TRBD1. V was clipped by 5 bases and J by 2 bases; unmatched bases: 5. CDR3 length equals 15 residues. Germline V CDR1 and CDR2: SSHAT, FNYEAQ (reference sequence). CDR3 DNA: TGTGCCAGCAGCGATCGGACAGGGGGACAAGAGACCCAGTACTTC. Translating gives CASSDRTGGQETQYF.

For the CDR3, the DNA is TGTGCCAGCAGCTTAGAGGACAGAGAGACCCAGTACTTC. Protein sequence: CASSLEDRETQYF. The chain recombines TRBV7-2 with TRBJ2-5; D perhaps matches TRBD1 (6 bases). Trimming took 1 base from V and 4 from J, leaving 7 bases between them. The CDR3 has 13 residues. Germline CDR1 and CDR2: SGHTA and FQGNSA.

The chain has TRBV5-1 and TRBJ1-4; 10 bases are shared with TRBD1. There are 14 residues in the CDR3. Germline CDR1 SGHRS, CDR2 YFSETQ. Trimming at V came to 6 bases and at J to 6 bases, leaving 5 bases not matched to a gene. The CDR3 DNA follows: TGCGCCAGCACCTCCGGGACAGGGGATGAAAAACTGTTTTTT. Translation: CASTSGTGDEKLFF.

V and J are TRBV6-5 and TRBJ2-4; 7 bases fit TRBD1. Trimming removed 6 bases from V and 7 bases from J; junction bases left unmatched: 9. The CDR3 spans 14 residues. The germline V gene has CDR1 MNHEY and CDR2 SVGAGI. CDR3 in DNA: TGTGCCAGCAGCCGTAAGACAGGGATCAACATTCAGTACTTC. Translating it yields CASSRKTGINIQYF.

The genes are TRBV4-1 and TRBJ1-1, with D unclear. V gave up 0 bases and J gave up 1 base, with 9 bases separating them. Germline V CDR1 and CDR2: MGHRA, YSYEKL. This CDR3 comprises 15 residues. The chain's CDR3 is CASSQDSRPNTEAFF. The CDR3, as DNA: TGCGCCAGCAGCCAAGATAGCCGACCGAACACTGAAGCTTTCTTT.

This sequence joins TRBV6-1 and TRBJ1-1, with D uncertain. Germline CDR1 and CDR2: MNHNS and SASEGT. V lost 8 bases to trimming and J lost 4 bases, with 11 bases between them. The CDR3 spans 12 residues. The CDR3 spells CASRTSSTEAFF. CDR3 DNA: TGTGCCAGCCGTACAAGTTCCACTGAAGCTTTCTTT.

The J gene is TRBJ2-7, the V gene TRBV4-1, with D tentatively TRBD2 (7 bases). Germline values: CDR1 MGHRA, CDR2 YSYEKL. The CDR3 has 16 amino acids. The V and J ends lost 1 base and 3 bases respectively, with 16 bases between them. CDR3 nucleotides: TGCGCCAGCAGCCAAGGGGGGCGGGGGCCGATCTACGAGCAGTACTTC. Protein product: CASSQGGRGPIYEQYF.

Judged by abundance, this clone is large. Additional DNA sequences in this sample encode the identical CDR3. The rearrangement links TRBV4-1 to TRBJ1-1; D gene ambiguous. Germline V gives CDR1 MGHRA, CDR2 YSYEKL. The V gene lost 0 bases and the J gene lost 7 bases, with 18 bases spanning the gap. This CDR3 region has 16 residues. DNA for the CDR3: TGCGCCAGCAGCCAAGATTCAGGATTGGGCCTCTATGAAGCTTTCTTT. Translation gives CASSQDSGLGLYEAFF.

The chain joins TRBV28 to TRBJ2-7; 7 bases agree with TRBD2. V dropped 5 bases and J dropped 4; count of bases not matched to a gene: 11. CDR1 is MDHEN and CDR2 is SYDVKM in the germline V gene. This CDR3 has 15 residues. The CDR3 region has the DNA TGTGCCAGCAGTCCCGAAACTAGCGACGTTTACGAGCAGTACTTC. It yields the protein CASSPETSDVYEQYF.

The chain couples TRBV6-1 to TRBJ2-2; 12 bases line up with TRBD2. The germline V gene has CDR1 MNHNS and CDR2 SASEGT. J was trimmed by 1 base and V by 6 bases; bases with no gene match: 0. There are 15 residues in the CDR3. CDR3 region: CASRGLAGNTGELFF. CDR3 bases: TGTGCCAGCAGGGGACTAGCGGGGAACACCGGGGAGCTGTTTTTT.

This clone appeared once. The chain employs TRBV2 and TRBJ1-2, with TRBD1 as a possible D gene (5 bases). V was pared by 5 bases and J by 3 bases, with 10 bases between. Germline CDR1 is SNHLY and CDR2 is FYNNEI. This CDR3 contains 13 residues. CDR3 bases: TGTGCCAGCAGTACCGACAGTGACTATGGCTACACCTTC. It is translated as CASSTDSDYGYTF.